These T cell receptor beta chains were read from a single sample in a study of beta chain features in type 1 diabetes. Profiled with immunoSEQ multiplex PCR; TCRdb holds only in-frame clones, not every one. The table includes some 410,000 clones, approximately 10% detected once. Sequencing was done on a sample of naive CD4+ T cells from blood. All receptors come from a young woman in good health. Each CDR3 is given with its conserved first and last residue. Fields, in order: V gene, J gene, D gene, clone size, CDR3 protein, CDR3 DNA. D genes are given only for firm matches. Clone size is stated in some rows and not others, as once, few, many or a class when expanded.

TRBV7-9	TRBJ1-5	.	few	CASSLKIRHHQPQHF	TGTGCCAGCAGCTTAAAGATTCGACACCATCAGCCCCAGCATTTT
TRBV10-3	TRBJ2-6	.	.	CAISTGMSGANVLTF	TGTGCCATCAGCACAGGGATGTCTGGGGCCAACGTCCTGACTTTC
TRBV27	TRBJ1-6	.	.	CASSQSSYNSPLHF	TGTGCCAGCAGCCAGAGCTCCTATAATTCACCCCTCCACTTT
TRBV29-1	TRBJ1-1	.	few	CSVEMGGNTEAFF	TGCAGCGTTGAAATGGGGGGGAACACTGAAGCTTTCTTT
TRBV29-1	TRBJ1-5	.	few	CSVGRGSNQPQHF	TGCAGCGTTGGTCGGGGGAGCAATCAGCCCCAGCATTTT
TRBV7-2	TRBJ2-1	TRBD1	.	CASSDRDRYHEQFF	TGTGCCAGCAGCGACCGGGACAGGTACCATGAGCAGTTCTTC
TRBV18	TRBJ2-1	TRBD2	.	CASSPRQRGSSYNEQFF	TGTGCCAGCTCACCACGGCAGCGGGGTAGCTCCTACAATGAGCAGTTCTTC
TRBV6-1	TRBJ1-1	.	.	CAAKQRLENTEAFF	TGTGCAGCCAAACAGCGGTTGGAGAACACTGAAGCTTTCTTT
TRBV30	TRBJ1-5	.	.	CAWNEVPNQPQHF	TGTGCCTGGAACGAGGTCCCCAATCAGCCCCAGCATTTT
TRBV27	TRBJ2-7	.	.	CASSGTGSSYEQYF	TGTGCCAGCAGTGGAACAGGGAGCTCCTACGAGCAGTACTTC
TRBV7-2	TRBJ2-3	.	.	CANPWPSTDTQYF	TGTGCCAACCCGTGGCCCAGCACAGATACGCAGTATTTT
TRBV7-2	TRBJ2-3	.	few	CASSLTATTDTQYF	TGTGCCAGCAGCTTGACGGCGACCACAGATACGCAGTATTTT
TRBV5-1	TRBJ2-3	.	.	CASSFSGASTDTQYF	TGCGCCAGCAGCTTTAGCGGAGCTAGCACAGATACGCAGTATTTT
TRBV7-3	TRBJ2-3	TRBD1	.	CASSPGRDRATDTQYF	TGTGCCAGCAGCCCGGGTCGGGACAGGGCCACAGATACGCAGTATTTT
TRBV29-1	TRBJ2-5	.	.	CSVALGGAKETQYF	TGCAGCGTTGCGCTCGGCGGGGCTAAGGAGACCCAGTACTTC
TRBV7-3	TRBJ2-1	TRBD1	.	CASRRTGTGYNEQFF	TGTGCCAGCAGGCGAACCGGGACAGGGTACAATGAGCAGTTCTTC
TRBV25-1	TRBJ2-1	TRBD2	.	CASSPSGSSYNEQFF	TGTGCCAGCAGTCCGAGCGGGAGCTCCTACAATGAGCAGTTCTTC
TRBV27	TRBJ2-7	.	few	CASRGLYEQYF	TGTGCCAGCAGGGGCCTGTACGAGCAGTACTTC